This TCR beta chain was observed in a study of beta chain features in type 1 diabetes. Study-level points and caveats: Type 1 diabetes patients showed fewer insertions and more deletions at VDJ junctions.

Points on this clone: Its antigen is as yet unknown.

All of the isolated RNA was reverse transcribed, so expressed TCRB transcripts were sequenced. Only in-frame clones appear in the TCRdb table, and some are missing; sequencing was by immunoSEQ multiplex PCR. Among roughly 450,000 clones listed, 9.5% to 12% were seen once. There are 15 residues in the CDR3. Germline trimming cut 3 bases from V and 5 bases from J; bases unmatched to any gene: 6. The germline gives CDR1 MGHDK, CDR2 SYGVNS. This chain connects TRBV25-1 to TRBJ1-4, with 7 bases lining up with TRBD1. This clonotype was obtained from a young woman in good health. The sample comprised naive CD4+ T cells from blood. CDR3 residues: CASSDDRARNEKLFF. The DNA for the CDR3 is TGTGCCAGCAGTGACGACAGGGCTAGGAATGAAAAACTGTTTTTT. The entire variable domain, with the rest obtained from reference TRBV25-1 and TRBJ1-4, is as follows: EADIYQTPRYLVIGTGKKITLECSQTMGHDKMYWYQQDPGMELHLIHYSYGVNSTEKGDLSSESTVSRIRTEHFPLTLESARPSHTSQYLCASSDDRARNEKLFFGSGTQLSVL.